This T cell receptor beta chain was sequenced during a study of beta chain features in type 1 diabetes. The overall study: Age, gender and cell yields were similar between patients and healthy donors.

A single heparinised draw of roughly 100 mL on average was taken per donor. This clone was found once. Reverse transcription of all isolated RNA meant that expressed TCRB transcripts were sequenced. Naive, central memory and regulatory T cell samples averaged roughly 3.5 million reads. TCRdb's copy holds only in-frame clones and misses some; the assay was immunoSEQ multiplex PCR. This repertoire shows some 150,000 clones, roughly 10% found once; its top ten account for 0.65%. With 5 bases removed from V and 2 bases from J, the gap between germline ends came to 6 bases. Germline V gene sequence: CDR1 SQVTM, CDR2 ANQGSEA. The CDR3 length is 11 residues.

Sequenced input: central memory CD4+ T cells from blood. This TCR derives from a woman aged 40 to 55 in good health. The rearrangement links TRBV29-1 to TRBJ1-1; D remains unclear. Here the CDR3 reads CSVQQNTEAFF. DNA for the CDR3: TGCAGCGTTCAACAAAACACTGAAGCTTTCTTT.